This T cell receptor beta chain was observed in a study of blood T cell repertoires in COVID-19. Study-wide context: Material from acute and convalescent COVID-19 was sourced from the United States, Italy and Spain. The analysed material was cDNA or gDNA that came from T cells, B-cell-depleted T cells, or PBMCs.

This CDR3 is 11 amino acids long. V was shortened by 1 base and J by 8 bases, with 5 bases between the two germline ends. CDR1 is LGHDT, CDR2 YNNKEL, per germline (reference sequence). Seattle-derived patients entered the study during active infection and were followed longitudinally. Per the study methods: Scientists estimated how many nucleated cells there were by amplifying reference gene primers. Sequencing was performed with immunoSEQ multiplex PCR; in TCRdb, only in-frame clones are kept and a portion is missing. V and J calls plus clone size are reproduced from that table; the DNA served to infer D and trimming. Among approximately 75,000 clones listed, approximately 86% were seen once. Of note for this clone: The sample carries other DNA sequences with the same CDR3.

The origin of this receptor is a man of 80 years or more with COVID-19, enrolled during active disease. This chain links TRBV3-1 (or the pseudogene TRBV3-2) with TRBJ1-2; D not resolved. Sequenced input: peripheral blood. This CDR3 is CASSQGGGYTF. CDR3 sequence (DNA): TGTGCCAGCAGCCAAGGAGGCGGCTACACCTTC.